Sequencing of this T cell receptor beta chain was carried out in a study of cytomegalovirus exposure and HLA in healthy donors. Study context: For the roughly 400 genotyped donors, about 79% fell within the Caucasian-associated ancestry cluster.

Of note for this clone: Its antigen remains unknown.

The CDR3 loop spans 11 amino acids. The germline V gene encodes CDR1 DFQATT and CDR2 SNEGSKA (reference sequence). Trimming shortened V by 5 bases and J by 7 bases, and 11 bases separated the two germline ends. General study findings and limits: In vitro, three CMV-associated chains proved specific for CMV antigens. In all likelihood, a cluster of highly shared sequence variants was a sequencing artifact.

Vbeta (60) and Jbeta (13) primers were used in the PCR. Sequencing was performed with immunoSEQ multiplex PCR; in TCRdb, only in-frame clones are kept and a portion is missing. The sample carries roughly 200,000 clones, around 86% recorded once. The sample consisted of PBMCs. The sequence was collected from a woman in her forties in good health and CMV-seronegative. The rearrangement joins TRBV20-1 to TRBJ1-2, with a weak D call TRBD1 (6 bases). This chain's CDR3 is CSAVDRPGYTF. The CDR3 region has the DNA TGCAGTGCTGTGGACAGACCTGGCTACACCTTC.